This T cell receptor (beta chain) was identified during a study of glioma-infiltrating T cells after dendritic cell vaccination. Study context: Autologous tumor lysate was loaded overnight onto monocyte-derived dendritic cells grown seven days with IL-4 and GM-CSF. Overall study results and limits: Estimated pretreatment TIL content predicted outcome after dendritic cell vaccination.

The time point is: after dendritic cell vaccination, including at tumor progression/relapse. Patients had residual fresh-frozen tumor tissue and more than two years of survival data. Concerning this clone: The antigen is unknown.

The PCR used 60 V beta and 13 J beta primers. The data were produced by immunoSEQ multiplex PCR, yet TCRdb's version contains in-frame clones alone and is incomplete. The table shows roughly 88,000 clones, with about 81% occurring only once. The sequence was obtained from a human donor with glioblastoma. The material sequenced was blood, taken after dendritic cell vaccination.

The CDR3 loop reads CASSLGSGAPRETQYF. The CDR3 DNA follows: TGCGCCAGCAGCTTAGGGAGCGGGGCACCGAGGGAGACCCAGTACTTC. V usage is TRBV5-1 and J usage is TRBJ2-5; 7 bases match TRBD2. The germline gives CDR1 SGHRS, CDR2 YFSETQ. V was pared by 2 bases and J by 5 bases, with 12 bases of the junction left unmatched. CDR3 size: 16 residues.